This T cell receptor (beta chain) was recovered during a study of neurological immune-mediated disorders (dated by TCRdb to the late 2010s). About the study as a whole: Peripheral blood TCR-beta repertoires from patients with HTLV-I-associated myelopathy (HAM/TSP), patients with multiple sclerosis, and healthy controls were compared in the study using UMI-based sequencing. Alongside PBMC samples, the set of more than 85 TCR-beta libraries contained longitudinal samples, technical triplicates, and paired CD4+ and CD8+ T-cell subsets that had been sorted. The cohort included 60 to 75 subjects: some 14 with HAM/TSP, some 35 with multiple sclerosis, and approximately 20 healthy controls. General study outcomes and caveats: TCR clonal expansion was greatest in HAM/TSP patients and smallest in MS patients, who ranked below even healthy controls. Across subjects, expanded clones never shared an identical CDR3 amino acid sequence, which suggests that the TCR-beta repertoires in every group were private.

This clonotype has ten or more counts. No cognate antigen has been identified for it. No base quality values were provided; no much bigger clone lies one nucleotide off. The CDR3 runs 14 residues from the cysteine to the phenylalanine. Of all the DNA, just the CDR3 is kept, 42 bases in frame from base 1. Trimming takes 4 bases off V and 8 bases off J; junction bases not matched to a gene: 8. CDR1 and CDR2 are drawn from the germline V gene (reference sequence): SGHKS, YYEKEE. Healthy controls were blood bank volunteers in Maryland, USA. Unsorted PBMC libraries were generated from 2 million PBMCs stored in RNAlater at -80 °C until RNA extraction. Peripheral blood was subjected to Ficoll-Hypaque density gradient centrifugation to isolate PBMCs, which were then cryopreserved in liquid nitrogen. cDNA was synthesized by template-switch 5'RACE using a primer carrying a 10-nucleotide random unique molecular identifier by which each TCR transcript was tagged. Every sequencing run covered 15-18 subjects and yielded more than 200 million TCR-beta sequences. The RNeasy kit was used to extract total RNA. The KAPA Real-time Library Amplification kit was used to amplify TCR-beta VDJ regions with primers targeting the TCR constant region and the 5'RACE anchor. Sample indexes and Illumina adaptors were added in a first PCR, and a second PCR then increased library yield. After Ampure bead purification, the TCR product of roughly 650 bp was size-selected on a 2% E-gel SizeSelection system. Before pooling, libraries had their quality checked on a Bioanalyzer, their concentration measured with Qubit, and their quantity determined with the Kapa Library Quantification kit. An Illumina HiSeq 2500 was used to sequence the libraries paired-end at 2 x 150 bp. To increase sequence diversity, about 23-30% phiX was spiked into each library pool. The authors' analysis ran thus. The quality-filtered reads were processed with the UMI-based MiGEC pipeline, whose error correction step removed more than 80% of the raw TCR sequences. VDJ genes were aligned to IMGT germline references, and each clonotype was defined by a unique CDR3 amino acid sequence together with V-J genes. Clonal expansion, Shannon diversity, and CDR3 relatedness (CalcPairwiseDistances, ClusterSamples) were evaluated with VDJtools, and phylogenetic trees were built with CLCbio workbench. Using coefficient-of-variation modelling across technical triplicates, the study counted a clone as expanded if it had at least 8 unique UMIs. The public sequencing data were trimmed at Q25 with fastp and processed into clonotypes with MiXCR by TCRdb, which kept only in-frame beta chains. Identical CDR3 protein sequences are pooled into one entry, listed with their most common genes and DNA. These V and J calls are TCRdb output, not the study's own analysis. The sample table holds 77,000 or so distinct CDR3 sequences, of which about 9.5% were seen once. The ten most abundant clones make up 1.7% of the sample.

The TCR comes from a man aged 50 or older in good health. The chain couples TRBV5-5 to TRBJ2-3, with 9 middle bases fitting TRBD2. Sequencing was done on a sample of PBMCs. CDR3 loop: CASSQGGGGLTQYF. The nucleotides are TGTGCCAGCAGCCAGGGCGGGGGGGGCCTTACGCAGTATTTT.